The T cell receptor (beta chain) under discussion was sequenced for a study of control samples from healthy donors and cancer patients. Method: immunoSEQ multiplex PCR; TCRdb's copy keeps in-frame clones and lacks some. Of about 51,000 clones listed, 88% are singletons. Germline lookup yields CDR1 KGHSH and CDR2 LQKENI. The CDR3 loop spans 14 amino acids. With 6 bases clipped from V and 6 bases from J, the junction kept 7 bases outside the gene matches. The clonotype was recovered from a man aged 50 or older with head and neck cancer. The sequenced sample consisted of PBMCs. This chain connects TRBV18 to TRBJ1-2; 10 bases align to TRBD1. CDR3 bases: TGTGCCAGCTCGCTGGGGACAGGGGTAAATGGCTACACCTTC. Encoded protein: CASSLGTGVNGYTF. The whole variable domain, remainder taken from reference TRBV18 and TRBJ1-2, is NAGVMQNPRHLVRRRGQEARLRCSPMKGHSHVYWYRQLPEEGLKFMVYLQKENIIDESGMPKERFSAEFPKEGPSILRIQQVVRGDSAAYFCASSLGTGVNGYTFGSGTRLTVV.